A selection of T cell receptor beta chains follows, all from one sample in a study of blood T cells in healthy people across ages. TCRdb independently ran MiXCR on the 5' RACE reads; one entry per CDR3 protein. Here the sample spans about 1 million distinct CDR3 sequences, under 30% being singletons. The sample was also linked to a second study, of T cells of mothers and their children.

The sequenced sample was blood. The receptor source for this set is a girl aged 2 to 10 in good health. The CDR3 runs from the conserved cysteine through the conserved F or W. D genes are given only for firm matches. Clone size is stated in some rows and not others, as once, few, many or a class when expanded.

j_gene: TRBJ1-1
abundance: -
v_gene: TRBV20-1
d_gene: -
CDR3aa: CSAKPGDMNTEAFF
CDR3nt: TGCAGTGCTAAGCCAGGGGACATGAACACTGAAGCTTTCTTT

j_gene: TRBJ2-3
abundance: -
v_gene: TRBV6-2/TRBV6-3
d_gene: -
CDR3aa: CASSFNVPADTQYF
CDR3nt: TGTGCCAGCAGTTTTAACGTTCCCGCAGATACGCAGTATTTT

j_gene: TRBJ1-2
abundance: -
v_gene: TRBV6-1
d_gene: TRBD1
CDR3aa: CASSAAGGSYGYTF
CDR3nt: TGTGCCAGCAGTGCTGCAGGGGGAAGCTATGGCTACACCTTC

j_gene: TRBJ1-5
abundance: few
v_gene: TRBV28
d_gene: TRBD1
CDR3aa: CASSFYRGVGNQPQHF
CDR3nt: TGTGCCAGCAGTTTCTACAGGGGAGTCGGCAATCAGCCCCAGCATTTT

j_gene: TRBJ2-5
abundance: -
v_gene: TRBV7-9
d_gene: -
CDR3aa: CASSPRGAGETQYF
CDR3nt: TGTGCCAGCAGCCCCCGGGGGGCTGGAGAGACCCAGTACTTC

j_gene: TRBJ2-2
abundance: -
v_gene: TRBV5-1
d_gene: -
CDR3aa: CASSLAGEGGELFF
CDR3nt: TGCGCCAGCAGCTTGGCGGGCGAGGGCGGGGAGCTGTTTTTT

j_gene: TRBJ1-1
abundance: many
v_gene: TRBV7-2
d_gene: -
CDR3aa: CASSLAGANTEAFF
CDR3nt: TGTGCCAGCAGCTTAGCGGGTGCGAACACTGAAGCTTTCTTT

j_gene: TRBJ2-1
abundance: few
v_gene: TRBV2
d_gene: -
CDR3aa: CASSGGSAQIYNEQFF
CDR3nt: TGTGCCAGCAGTGGGGGCTCGGCCCAAATCTACAATGAGCAGTTCTTC

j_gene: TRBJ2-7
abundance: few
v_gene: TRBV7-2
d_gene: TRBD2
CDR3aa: CASSLTASGGREQYF
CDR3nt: TGTGCCAGCAGCTTAACGGCTAGCGGGGGCCGGGAGCAGTACTTC

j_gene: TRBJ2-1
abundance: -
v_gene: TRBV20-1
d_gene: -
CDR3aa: CSARETRDLEYGEQFF
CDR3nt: TGCAGTGCTAGAGAAACCCGGGACTTAGAGTACGGTGAGCAGTTCTTC

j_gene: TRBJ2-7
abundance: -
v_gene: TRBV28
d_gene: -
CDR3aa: CASSRPSEPQEQYF
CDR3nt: TGTGCCAGCAGCCGCCCTAGCGAACCACAAGAGCAGTACTTC

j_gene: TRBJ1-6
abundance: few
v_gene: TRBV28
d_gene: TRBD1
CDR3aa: CASTSPGQGVGVNSPLHF
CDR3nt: TGTGCCAGCACTTCCCCGGGACAGGGAGTTGGGGTTAATTCACCCCTCCACTTT

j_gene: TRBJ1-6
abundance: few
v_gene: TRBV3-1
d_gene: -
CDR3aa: CASSQAARNSPLHF
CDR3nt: TGTGCCAGCAGCCAAGCCGCCCGTAATTCACCCCTCCACTTT

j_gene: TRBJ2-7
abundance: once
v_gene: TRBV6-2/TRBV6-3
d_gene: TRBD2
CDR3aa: CASSYPPAGGYEQYF
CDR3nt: TGTGCCAGCAGTTACCCCCCAGCGGGAGGATACGAGCAGTACTTC

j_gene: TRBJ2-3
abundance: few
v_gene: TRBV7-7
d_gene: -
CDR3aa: CASSRSGTSTDTQYF
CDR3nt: TGTGCTAGCAGCCGCTCCGGGACTAGCACAGATACGCAGTATTTT

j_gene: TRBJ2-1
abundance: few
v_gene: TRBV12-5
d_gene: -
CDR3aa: CASGPRTNEQFF
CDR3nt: TGTGCTAGTGGTCCAAGAACCAATGAGCAGTTCTTC

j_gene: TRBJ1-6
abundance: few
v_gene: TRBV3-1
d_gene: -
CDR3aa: CASSWTELNSPLHF
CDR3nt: TGTGCCAGCAGCTGGACAGAGCTTAATTCACCCCTCCACTTT

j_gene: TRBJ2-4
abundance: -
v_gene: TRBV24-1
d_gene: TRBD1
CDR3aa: CATQKWQGDIQYF
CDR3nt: TGTGCCACCCAAAAGTGGCAGGGGGACATTCAGTACTTC

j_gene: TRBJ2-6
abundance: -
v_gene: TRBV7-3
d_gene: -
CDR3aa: CASSPIEQGTLSGANVLTF
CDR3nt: TGTGCCAGCAGCCCAATCGAACAGGGAACCCTCTCTGGGGCCAACGTCCTGACTTTC

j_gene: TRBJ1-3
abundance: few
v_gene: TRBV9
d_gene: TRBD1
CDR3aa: CASSPLDRDGNTIYF
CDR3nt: TGTGCCAGCAGCCCCCTTGACAGGGACGGAAACACCATATATTTT

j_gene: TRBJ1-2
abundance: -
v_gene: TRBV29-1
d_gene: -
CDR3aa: CSVGQTIYGYTF
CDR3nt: TGCAGCGTCGGACAGACGATCTATGGCTACACCTTC

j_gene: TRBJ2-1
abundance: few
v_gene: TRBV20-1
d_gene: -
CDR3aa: CSARRAASYEQFF
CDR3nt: TGCAGTGCTCGTAGAGCCGCTAGCTATGAGCAGTTCTTC

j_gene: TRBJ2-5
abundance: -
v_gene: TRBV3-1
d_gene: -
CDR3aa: CASSQDIERETQYF
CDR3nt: TGTGCCAGCAGCCAAGACATCGAGAGAGAGACCCAGTACTTC

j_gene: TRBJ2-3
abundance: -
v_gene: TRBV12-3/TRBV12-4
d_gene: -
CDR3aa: CASSSRPGSRRDTQYF
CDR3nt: TGTGCCAGCAGTTCCCGGCCCGGGAGCAGGCGAGATACGCAGTATTTT